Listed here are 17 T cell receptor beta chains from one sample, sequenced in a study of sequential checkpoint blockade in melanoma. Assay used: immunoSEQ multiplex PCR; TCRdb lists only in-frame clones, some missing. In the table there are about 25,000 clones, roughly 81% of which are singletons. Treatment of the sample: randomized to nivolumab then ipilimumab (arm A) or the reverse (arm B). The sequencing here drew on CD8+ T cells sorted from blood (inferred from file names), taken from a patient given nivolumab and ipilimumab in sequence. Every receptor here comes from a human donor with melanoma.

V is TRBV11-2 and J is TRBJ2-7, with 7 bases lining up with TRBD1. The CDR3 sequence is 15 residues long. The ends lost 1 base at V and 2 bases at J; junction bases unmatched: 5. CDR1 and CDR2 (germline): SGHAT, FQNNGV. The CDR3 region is CASSLGGTGAYEQYF. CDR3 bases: TGTGCCAGCAGCTTAGGAGGAACAGGGGCCTACGAGCAGTACTTC.

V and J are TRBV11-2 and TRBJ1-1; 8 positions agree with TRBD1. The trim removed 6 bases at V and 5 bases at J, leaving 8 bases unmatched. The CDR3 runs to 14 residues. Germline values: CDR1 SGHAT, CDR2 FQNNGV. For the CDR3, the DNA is TGTGCCAGCAGGCCGACAGGGGAGGGGACTGAAGCTTTCTTT. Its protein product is CASRPTGEGTEAFF. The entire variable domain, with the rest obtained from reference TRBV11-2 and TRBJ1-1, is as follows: EAGVAQSPRYKIIEKRQSVAFWCNPISGHATLYWYQQILGQGPKLLIQFQNNGVVDDSQLPKDRFSAERLKGVDSTLKIQPAKLEDSAVYLCASRPTGEGTEAFFGQGTRLTVV.

CDR3 region: CSVGARDYYGYTF. For the CDR3, the DNA is TGCAGCGTCGGAGCCAGGGACTACTATGGCTACACCTTC. The rearrangement joins TRBV29-1 to TRBJ1-2; D might be TRBD1 (5 bases). V was trimmed by 6 bases and J by 3 bases, leaving 14 bases between them. Germline lookup yields CDR1 SQVTM and CDR2 ANQGSEA. CDR3 length equals 13 residues.

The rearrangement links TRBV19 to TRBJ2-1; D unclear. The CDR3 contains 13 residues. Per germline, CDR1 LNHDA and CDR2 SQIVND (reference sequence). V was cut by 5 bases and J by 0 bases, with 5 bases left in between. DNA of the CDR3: TGTGCCAGTAGTTTTAGCTCCTACAATGAGCAGTTCTTC. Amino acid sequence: CASSFSSYNEQFF.

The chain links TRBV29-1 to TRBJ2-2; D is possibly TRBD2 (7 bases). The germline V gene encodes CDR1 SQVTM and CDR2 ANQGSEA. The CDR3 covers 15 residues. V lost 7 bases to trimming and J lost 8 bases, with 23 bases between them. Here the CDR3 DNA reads TGCAGCGGGGTGATCGGGGGGCGTAGAGTGGGGGAGCTGTTTTTT. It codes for CSGVIGGRRVGELFF.

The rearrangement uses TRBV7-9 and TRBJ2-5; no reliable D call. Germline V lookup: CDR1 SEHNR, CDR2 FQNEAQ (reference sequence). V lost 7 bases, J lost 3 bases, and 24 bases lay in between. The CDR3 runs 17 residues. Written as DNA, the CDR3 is TGTGCCAGCACCCTAGACGATCTCCGGGTGGAAGAAGAGACCCAGTACTTC. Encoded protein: CASTLDDLRVEEETQYF.

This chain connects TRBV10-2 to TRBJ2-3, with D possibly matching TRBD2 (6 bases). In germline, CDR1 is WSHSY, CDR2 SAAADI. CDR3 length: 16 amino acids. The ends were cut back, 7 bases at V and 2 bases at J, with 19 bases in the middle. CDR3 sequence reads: CASTPFGGGDTDTQYF. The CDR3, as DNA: TGCGCCAGCACGCCTTTCGGGGGTGGCGACACAGATACGCAGTATTTT.

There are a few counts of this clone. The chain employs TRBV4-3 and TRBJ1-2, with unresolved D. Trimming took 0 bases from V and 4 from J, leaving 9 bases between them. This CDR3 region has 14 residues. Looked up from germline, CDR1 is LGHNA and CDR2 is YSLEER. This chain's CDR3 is CASSQDSGGYGYTF. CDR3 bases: TGCGCCAGCAGCCAAGATTCAGGAGGCTATGGCTACACCTTC.

The CDR3 DNA is TGTGCCAGCAGCGTAGGGACAGGGGACTTCTCCTACAATGAGCAGTTCTTC. Its translation: CASSVGTGDFSYNEQFF. J is TRBJ2-1 and V is TRBV9, with 9 positions matching TRBD1. This CDR3 has 17 amino acids. The germline CDR1 and CDR2 sequences are SGDLS and YYNGEE. V was clipped by 0 bases and J by 0 bases; unmatched bases: 4.

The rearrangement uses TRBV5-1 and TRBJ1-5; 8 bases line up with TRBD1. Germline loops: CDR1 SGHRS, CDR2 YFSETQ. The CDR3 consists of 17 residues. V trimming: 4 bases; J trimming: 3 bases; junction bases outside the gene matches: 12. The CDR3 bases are TGCGCCAGCAGCACCAAACAGGGGGTGAGACCCAATCAGCCCCAGCATTTT. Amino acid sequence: CASSTKQGVRPNQPQHF.

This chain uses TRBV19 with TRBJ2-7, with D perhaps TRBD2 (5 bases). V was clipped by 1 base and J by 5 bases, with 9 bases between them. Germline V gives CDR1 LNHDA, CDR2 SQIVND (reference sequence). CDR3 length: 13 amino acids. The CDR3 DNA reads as TGTGCCAGTAGTATAGGAGGGTTCGACGAGCAGTACTTC. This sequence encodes CASSIGGFDEQYF.

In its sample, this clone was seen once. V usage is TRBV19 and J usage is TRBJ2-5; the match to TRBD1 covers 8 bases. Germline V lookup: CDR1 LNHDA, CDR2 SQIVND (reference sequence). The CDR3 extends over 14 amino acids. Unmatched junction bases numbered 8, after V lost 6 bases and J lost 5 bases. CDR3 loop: CASSGEDRDETQYF. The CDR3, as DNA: TGTGCCAGTAGCGGAGAGGACAGGGACGAGACCCAGTACTTC.

CDR3 sequence: CASSPQNTGELFF. CDR3 sequence (DNA): TGTGCCAGCAGCCCACAGAACACCGGGGAGCTGTTTTTT. The V gene is TRBV5-4, the J gene TRBJ2-2; D gene ambiguous. The ends were cut back, 4 bases at V and 1 base at J, with 5 bases in the middle. The CDR3 covers 13 residues. Germline loops: CDR1 SGHNT, CDR2 YYREEE (reference sequence).

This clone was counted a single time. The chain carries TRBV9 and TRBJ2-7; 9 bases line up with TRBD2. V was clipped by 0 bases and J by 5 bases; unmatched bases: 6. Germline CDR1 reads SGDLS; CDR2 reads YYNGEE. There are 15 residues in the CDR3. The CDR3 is CASSVGSGGSDEQYF. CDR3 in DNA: TGTGCCAGCAGCGTAGGTAGCGGGGGTTCTGACGAGCAGTACTTC.

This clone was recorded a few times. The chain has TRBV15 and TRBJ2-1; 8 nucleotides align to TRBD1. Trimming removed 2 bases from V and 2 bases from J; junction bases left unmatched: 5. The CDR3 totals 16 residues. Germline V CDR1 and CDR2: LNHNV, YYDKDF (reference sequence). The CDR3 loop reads CATSRQTGVPYNEQFF. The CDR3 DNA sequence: TGTGCCACCAGCAGACAGACAGGGGTGCCCTACAATGAGCAGTTCTTC.

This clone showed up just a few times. CDR3 region: CASTVGDANTEAFF. CDR3 nucleotide sequence: TGTGCCAGCACAGTGGGAGATGCGAACACTGAAGCTTTCTTT. The chain links TRBV6-1 to TRBJ1-1; no clear D. The V end lost 7 bases, the J end lost 1 base, and 13 bases lay between the germline ends. Germline V gene data show CDR1 as MNHNS and CDR2 as SASEGT. The CDR3 extends over 14 amino acids.

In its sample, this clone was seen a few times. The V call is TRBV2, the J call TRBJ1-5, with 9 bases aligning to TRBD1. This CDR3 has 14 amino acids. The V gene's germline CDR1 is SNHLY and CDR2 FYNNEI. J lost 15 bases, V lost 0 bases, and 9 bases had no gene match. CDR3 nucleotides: TGTGCCAGCAGTGAAGCGCTAGTCCGGGACAGGGTGCATTTT. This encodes CASSEALVRDRVHF. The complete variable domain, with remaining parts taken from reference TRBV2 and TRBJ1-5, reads EPEVTQTPSHQVTQMGQEVILRCVPISNHLYFYWYRQILGQKVEFLVSFYNNEISEKSEIFDDQFSVERPDGSNFTLKIRSTKLEDSAMYFCASSEALVRDRVHFGDGTRLSIL.